This T cell receptor beta chain was profiled in a study of early T cells in non-severe SARS-CoV-2 infection. In the study overall: Bulk RNA taken from unsorted whole blood was sequenced, leaving chains unpaired. General study findings and limits: Reliance on VDJdb matching favored anti-spike CD8 responses; private and CD4 specificities were missed.

Each single cDNA molecule received a unique molecular identifier. TCRdb processed the 5' RACE reads anew with MiXCR; each CDR3 protein has one entry. The sample lists over 100,000 distinct CDR3 sequences, around 14% occurring once. CDR3 length: 14 amino acids. The trim removed 8 bases at V and 8 bases at J, leaving 8 bases unmatched. Germline loops: CDR1 ENHRY, CDR2 SYGVKD. Note on this clonotype: The antigen remains undetermined.

The gene calls are TRBV10-3 and TRBJ2-1; 11 nucleotides agree with TRBD2. The specimen was whole blood. This clonotype was sampled from an adult who was a healthcare worker with PCR-confirmed SARS-CoV-2 infection or an uninfected control (not recorded which). CDR3: CAIRSTSGSDEQFF. DNA for the CDR3: TGTGCCATCCGAAGCACTAGCGGGAGTGATGAGCAGTTCTTC.